This T cell receptor beta chain is drawn from a study of CD8 T cells in ankylosing spondylitis. Study-wide results and limits: Those disease-linked clones were CD8+; they were also relatively rare in peripheral blood. Certain motif variants had earlier been reported in reactive arthritis synovial fluid and blood. Reported data indicate significant enrichment of disease-linked clones within matched ankylosing spondylitis synovial fluid.

This CDR3 is built from 14 residues. Trimming removed 10 bases from V and 0 bases from J, with 13 bases in between. Per germline, CDR1 SNHLY and CDR2 FYNNEI. As concerns this clonotype: Its antigen is still unknown.

TCRdb recomputed calls from the 5' RACE reads with MiXCR, one row per CDR3 protein. The sample contains approximately 350,000 distinct CDR3 sequences, roughly 20% of which appear only once. This receptor was obtained from a male donor with ankylosing spondylitis or in good health (not recorded which). Sequencing used blood, either unsorted or a sorted T cell fraction (not recorded which). The gene calls are TRBV2 and TRBJ2-1; D remains ambiguous. CDR3 DNA sequence: TGTGCCAATTCGGACGAGAGCTCCTACAATGAGCAGTTCTTC. Its protein is CANSDESSYNEQFF. The full variable domain, its missing parts supplied by reference TRBV2 and TRBJ2-1, is EPEVTQTPSHQVTQMGQEVILRCVPISNHLYFYWYRQILGQKVEFLVSFYNNEISEKSEIFDDQFSVERPDGSNFTLKIRSTKLEDSAMYFCANSDESSYNEQFFGPGTRLTVL.